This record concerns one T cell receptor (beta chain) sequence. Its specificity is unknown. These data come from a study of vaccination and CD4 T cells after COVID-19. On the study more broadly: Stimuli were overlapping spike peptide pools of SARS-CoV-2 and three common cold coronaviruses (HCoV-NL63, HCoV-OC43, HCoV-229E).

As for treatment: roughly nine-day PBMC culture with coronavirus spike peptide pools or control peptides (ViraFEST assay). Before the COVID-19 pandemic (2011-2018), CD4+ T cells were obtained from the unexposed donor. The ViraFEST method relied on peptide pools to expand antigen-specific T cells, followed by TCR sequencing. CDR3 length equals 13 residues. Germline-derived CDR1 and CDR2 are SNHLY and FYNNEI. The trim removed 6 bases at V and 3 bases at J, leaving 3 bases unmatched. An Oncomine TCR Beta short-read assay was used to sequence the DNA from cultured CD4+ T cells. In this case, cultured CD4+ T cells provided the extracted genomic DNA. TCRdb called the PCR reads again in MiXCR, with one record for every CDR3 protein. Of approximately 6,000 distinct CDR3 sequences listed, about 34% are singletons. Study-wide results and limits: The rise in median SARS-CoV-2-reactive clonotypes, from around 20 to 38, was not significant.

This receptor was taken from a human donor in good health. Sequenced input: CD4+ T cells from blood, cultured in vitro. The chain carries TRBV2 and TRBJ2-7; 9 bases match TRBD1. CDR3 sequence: CASRVTGGYEQYF. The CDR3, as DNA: TGTGCCAGCAGGGTGACAGGGGGCTACGAGCAGTACTTC.